Below, one TCR beta chain is given with its context. In TCRdb, the 5' RACE reads were re-called with MiXCR into one record per CDR3 protein. Of roughly 8,400 distinct CDR3 sequences in the sample, less than 65% were seen once. This CDR3 has 16 amino acids. Trimming shortened V by 6 bases and J by 1 base, and 19 bases separated the two germline ends. Per the germline V gene, CDR1 is MNHEY and CDR2 is SMNVEV (reference sequence). The TCR comes from a female donor with breast cancer. Material for sequencing was tumor-infiltrating memory CD4+ T cells sorted from the breast tumor. Sample subset: memory CD4+ T cells, CD4+CD45RO+CD25-. The rearrangement uses TRBV27 and TRBJ2-7; either TRBD1 or TRBD2 may supply D (5 bases each). The chain's CDR3 is CASSRTLMGESYEQYF. As DNA, the CDR3 is TGTGCCAGCAGCCGAACGTTAATGGGGGAGTCCTACGAGCAGTACTTC.